The next 16 T cell receptor beta chains were all read from a single sample in a study of T cells after posttransplantation cyclophosphamide. Cells defined as naive were viable CD3+CD4+ or CD3+CD8+ and CCR7+CD45RA+CD45RO-CD95-CD27+CD28+. Generated by immunoSEQ multiplex PCR, the TCRdb table keeps only in-frame clones and is missing some. The table has around 20,000 clones, about 97% seen once. The specimen was naive CD4+ T cells sorted from PBMCs. The origin of the receptors is a man between 45 and 60 years old in good health, CMV-negative, and a related stem cell transplant donor.

The rearrangement links TRBV7-2 to TRBJ2-1; a weak D match, TRBD1 (6 bases). CDR3 length: 14 amino acids. V lost 1 base and J 6 bases, leaving 10 bases between the germline ends. The germline gives CDR1 SGHTA, CDR2 FQGNSA. CDR3 region: CASSLVQGSNEQFF. CDR3 bases: TGTGCCAGCAGCTTAGTACAGGGAAGCAATGAGCAGTTCTTC.

CDR3 sequence (DNA): TGCGCCAGCAGCCCCACTAGCGGGAGCTCCTACGAGCAGTACTTC. Amino acid sequence: CASSPTSGSSYEQYF. The chain combines TRBV5-1 with TRBJ2-7, with 11 bases identical to TRBD2. Losses at the gene ends were 4 bases for V and 0 bases for J; bases not matched to a gene: 3. The length of the CDR3 is 15 residues. The germline CDR1 and CDR2 sequences are SGHRS and YFSETQ.

The chain joins TRBV6-5 to TRBJ2-5; the D gene is possibly TRBD1 (5 bases). Germline-derived CDR1 and CDR2 are MNHEY and SVGAGI. V lost 0 bases, J lost 3 bases, and 14 bases lay in between. CDR3 size: 16 residues. The DNA of the CDR3 is TGTGCCAGCAGTTACTCGATTTGGGTCAGGGAAGAGACCCAGTACTTC. This gives the protein CASSYSIWVREETQYF.

The rearrangement joins TRBV10-3 to TRBJ2-7, with a tentative D call TRBD1 (6 bases). Deletions cut 8 bases from V and 2 bases from J, with 13 bases between. Germline loops: CDR1 ENHRY, CDR2 SYGVKD. This CDR3 is 13 amino acids long. The DNA of the CDR3 is TGTGCCATCGGGTCGCAGGGGACCTACGAGCAGTACTTC. Translated, it gives CAIGSQGTYEQYF.

The chain couples TRBV5-6 to TRBJ1-5; the match to TRBD1 covers 9 bases. This CDR3 is built from 16 residues. CDR1 SGHDT and CDR2 YYEEEE come from the germline V gene. Trimming cost V 2 bases and J 1 base; bases outside gene matches: 4. The DNA of the CDR3 is TGTGCCAGCAGCTTTTATGGACAGGGGAGCAATCAGCCCCAGCATTTT. Its protein is CASSFYGQGSNQPQHF.

A few counts support this clone. The rearrangement uses TRBV9 and TRBJ1-6; D is perhaps TRBD1 (6 bases). CDR1 and CDR2 (germline): SGDLS, YYNGEE. Trimming left V 0 bases short and J 7 bases short, with 20 bases between. The CDR3 spans 18 residues. CDR3 DNA sequence: TGTGCCAGCAGCGTAGAGTGGAGGGGGGGGGCAAGGAATTCACCCCTCCACTTT. Translation: CASSVEWRGGARNSPLHF.

This clone was recorded only once. The chain employs TRBV7-2 and TRBJ2-1, with 11 bases identical to TRBD1. The CDR3 extends over 15 amino acids. Germline V gene sequence: CDR1 SGHTA, CDR2 FQGNSA. V lost 5 bases to trimming and J lost 4 bases; unmatched junction nucleotides: 4. The CDR3: CASSAGQGVYNEQFF. CDR3 coding DNA: TGTGCCAGCAGCGCGGGACAGGGGGTTTACAATGAGCAGTTCTTC.

Here the CDR3 reads CASSLIADTEAFF. The CDR3 DNA follows: TGTGCCAGCAGCTTGATCGCGGACACTGAAGCTTTCTTT. The chain employs TRBV5-4 and TRBJ1-1; no clear D. CDR1 is SGHNT, CDR2 YYREEE, per germline (reference sequence). This CDR3 has 13 amino acids. The V end was cut by 1 base, the J end by 3 bases, with 7 bases between.

Regarding this clone: Within the sample, other DNA sequences also encode this same CDR3. This chain joins TRBV29-1 and TRBJ1-1; perhaps TRBD1 as D (5 bases). The CDR3 is 12 residues long. Germline V gives CDR1 SQVTM, CDR2 ANQGSEA. With 8 bases removed from V and 1 base from J, the gap between germline ends came to 11 bases. As DNA, the CDR3 is TGCAGCTCTGCTCAGGGGAACACTGAAGCTTTCTTT. Translation gives CSSAQGNTEAFF. The variable domain in full, with the rest retrieved from reference TRBV29-1 and TRBJ1-1, is SAVISQKPSRDICQRGTSLTIQCQVDSQVTMMFWYRQQPGQSLTLIATANQGSEATYESGFVIDKFPISRPNLTFSTLTVSNMSPEDSSIYLCSSAQGNTEAFFGQGTRLTVV.

The V gene is TRBV30, the J gene TRBJ2-1, with TRBD1 matching 7 bases. There are 15 residues in the CDR3. J gave up 0 bases and V 0 bases, and 2 bases lay outside the gene matches. Looked up from germline, CDR1 is GTSNPN and CDR2 is SVGIG (reference sequence). The CDR3 loop reads CAWSVGQSSYNEQFF. In DNA, the CDR3 is TGTGCCTGGAGTGTGGGACAGAGCTCCTACAATGAGCAGTTCTTC.

V is TRBV11-3 and J is TRBJ2-5; 7 nucleotides match TRBD1. The junction had 8 bases not matched to a gene; V was cut back by 5 bases and J by 2 bases. Germline V CDR1 and CDR2: SGHNT, YENEEA. CDR3 length equals 15 residues. The CDR3 nucleotides are TGTGCCAGCAGCGCCAGGGACAGTCGTCAAGAGACCCAGTACTTC. Its protein product is CASSARDSRQETQYF.

This clone was recorded only once. The gene calls are TRBV6-1 and TRBJ1-3; D is uncertain. This CDR3 is built from 13 residues. The V gene's germline CDR1 is MNHNS and CDR2 SASEGT. The V end lost 2 bases, the J end lost 10 bases, and 12 bases lay between the germline ends. Here the CDR3 reads CASSELEGRTIYF. The DNA for the CDR3 is TGTGCCAGCAGTGAATTGGAAGGCAGGACCATATATTTT.

The J gene is TRBJ2-3, the V gene TRBV11-3, with 7 bases that match TRBD2. V gave up 8 bases and J gave up 0 bases; unmatched junction bases: 8. CDR1 SGHNT and CDR2 YENEEA come from the germline V gene. CDR3 length: 15 residues. The CDR3 DNA reads as TGTGCCAGCGGCAAAGCGGGGAGTAGCACAGATACGCAGTATTTT. Translation gives CASGKAGSSTDTQYF.

The V call is TRBV7-6, the J call TRBJ2-1; the D gene is possibly TRBD1 (6 bases). This CDR3 is 15 amino acids long. With 5 bases removed from V and 5 bases from J, the gap between germline ends came to 16 bases. Germline lookup yields CDR1 SGHVS and CDR2 FNYEAQ. CDR3 amino acids: CASSPTGFGNNEQFF. CDR3 DNA sequence: TGTGCCAGCAGCCCGACAGGTTTCGGCAACAATGAGCAGTTCTTC.

The V call is TRBV28, the J call TRBJ1-5; D may be TRBD1 (5 bases). Germline V gene lookup returns CDR1 MDHEN and CDR2 SYDVKM. The CDR3 sequence is 15 residues long. V was shortened by 6 bases and J by 2 bases, with 14 bases between the two germline ends. CDR3 loop: CASSPGSQGNQPQHF. The CDR3 DNA reads TGTGCCAGCAGCCCTGGGTCACAGGGCAATCAGCCCCAGCATTTT.

The V and J genes are TRBV11-3 and TRBJ2-4; 9 bases line up with TRBD1. There are 14 residues in the CDR3. Germline CDR1 is SGHNT and CDR2 is YENEEA. With 8 bases clipped from V and 5 bases from J, the junction kept 7 bases outside the gene matches. The CDR3: CASSSTGGENIQYF. CDR3 DNA: TGTGCCAGCTCCTCAACAGGGGGCGAAAACATTCAGTACTTC.